The following is a T cell receptor beta chain sequence with its context. Antigen unknown. Mismatch with germline at one junction end may stem from a read error. These data are taken from a study of tumor-infiltrating lymphocytes in primary liver carcinoma. Whole-study context: Participating patients were men and women between 30 and 69 years old. Measuring about 4.2 to 10 cm across, the tumors were staged as T1-T3 N0M0.

From approximately 0.5 ug of total RNA, TCR beta-specific cDNA was reverse-transcribed using a constant-region primer. Sequencing libraries for TCR beta derived from three nested multiplex PCR rounds that used slightly modified ARM-PCR. TCRdb recomputed calls from the multiplex PCR reads with MiXCR, one row per CDR3 protein. The sample contains approximately 73,000 distinct CDR3 sequences, about 72% of which appear only once. Study-wide results and limits: Whereas tumor region pairs overlapped more, tumor-adjacent and tumor-blood pairs overlapped less.

Co-extracted RNA and DNA came from 20-30 mg of unsorted bulk tissue. The patients lived with chronic HBV infection and had not yet received any treatment. This clonotype was obtained from a man aged 35 to 55 with primary liver carcinoma and hepatitis B virus infection. What was sequenced was liver tumor tissue from sampling region 4. Subset noted: tumor region T4, right-lateral pole.

CDR3 in DNA: TGTGCCAGCAGCCTGACAGGGTCCGGGACCGGGGAGCCGTTTTTT. This gives the protein CASSLTGSGTGEPFF. The chain is built from TRBV28 and TRBJ2-2; TRBD1 matches 7 bases. The germline V gene has CDR1 MDHEN and CDR2 SYDVKM. This CDR3 comprises 15 residues. The full variable domain, its missing parts supplied by reference TRBV28 and TRBJ2-2, is DVKVTQSSRYLVKRTGEKVFLECVQDMDHENMFWYRQDPGLGLRLIYFSYDVKMKEKGDIPEGYSVSREKKERFSLILESASTNQTSMYLCASSLTGSGTGEPFFGEGSRLTVL.